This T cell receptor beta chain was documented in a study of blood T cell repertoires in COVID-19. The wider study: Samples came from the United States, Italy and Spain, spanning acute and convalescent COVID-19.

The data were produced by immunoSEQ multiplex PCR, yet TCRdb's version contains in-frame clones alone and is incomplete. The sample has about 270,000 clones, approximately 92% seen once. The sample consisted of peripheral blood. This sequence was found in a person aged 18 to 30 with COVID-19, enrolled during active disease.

In DNA, the CDR3 is TGTGCCAGCAGCCCTCTACTAGCGGGTTACAATGAGCAGTTCTTC. Protein product: CASSPLLAGYNEQFF. V gene TRBV27 combines with J gene TRBJ2-1; 9 bases are shared with TRBD2. The trim removed 6 bases at V and 4 bases at J, leaving 7 bases unmatched. The CDR3 is made up of 15 amino acids. Germline V gene data show CDR1 as MNHEY and CDR2 as SMNVEV (reference sequence).